Below are 25 T cell receptor beta chains sequenced from a single sample in a study of regulatory T cells in long-lasting Graves disease. Time point: newly diagnosed GD, antithyroid drugs for less than 3 months. Extracted PBMC RNA gave rise to the TCR library. Combining iRepertoire HTBI primers with Arm-PCR of CDR3 regions, the authors built TCR beta libraries. Each CDR3 protein is one row after TCRdb ran MiXCR on the multiplex PCR reads. The data contain about 540,000 distinct CDR3 sequences, roughly 13% of them singletons. The data also belong to a second study, concerning T cells in Graves' hyperthyroidism and ophthalmopathy.

Sequenced here: peripheral blood mononuclear cells (PBMCs), sampled at new diagnosis, from a patient treated with antithyroid drugs. The receptors stem from a man aged 25-45 years with Graves disease.

This clonotype was seen only a few times. The chain couples TRBV4-2 to TRBJ2-5; D uncertain. CDR3 length equals 14 residues. The V gene lost 1 base and the J gene lost 7 bases, with 13 bases spanning the gap. CDR1 LGHNA and CDR2 YNFKEQ come from the germline V gene. The CDR3 nucleotides read TGTGCCAGCAGCCAAGGGGCCACTGGGTGGACCCAGTACTTC. The encoded protein is CASSQGATGWTQYF.

This clonotype was seen more than once but under ten times. V gene TRBV18 combines with J gene TRBJ2-3; 10 bases fit TRBD2. With V trimmed by 2 bases and J by 0 bases, 5 bases remained unmatched. The CDR3 loop spans 17 amino acids. The germline CDR1 and CDR2 sequences are KGHSH and LQKENI. The CDR3 here is CASSPGTSVSSTDTQYF. DNA for the CDR3: TGTGCCAGCTCACCAGGGACTAGCGTATCGAGCACAGATACGCAGTATTTT. The variable domain in full, with the rest retrieved from reference TRBV18 and TRBJ2-3, is NAGVMQNPRHLVRRRGQEARLRCSPMKGHSHVYWYRQLPEEGLKFMVYLQKENIIDESGMPKERFSAEFPKEGPSILRIQQVVRGDSAAYFCASSPGTSVSSTDTQYFGPGTRLTVL.

This chain uses TRBV7-8 with TRBJ2-5; 14 bases are shared with TRBD2. CDR1 and CDR2 (germline): SGHVS, FQNEAQ. Trimming cost V 5 bases and J 2 bases; bases outside gene matches: 10. This CDR3 is 18 amino acids long. The CDR3 bases are TGTGCCAGCAGCCAACCCGGGACTAGCGGGAGTAGGCAAGAGACCCAGTACTTC. Protein sequence: CASSQPGTSGSRQETQYF.

The J gene is TRBJ1-4, the V gene TRBV5-1; 11 bases match TRBD1. V trimming: 4 bases; J trimming: 8 bases; junction bases outside the gene matches: 7. The CDR3 sequence is 15 residues long. Germline values: CDR1 SGHRS, CDR2 YFSETQ. CDR3 loop: CASSRTGGSEEKLFF. CDR3 DNA: TGCGCCAGCAGCAGGACAGGGGGCTCTGAAGAAAAACTGTTTTTT. Variable domain in full (rest from reference TRBV5-1 and TRBJ1-4): KAGVTQTPRYLIKTRGQQVTLSCSPISGHRSVSWYQQTPGQGLQFLFEYFSETQRNKGNFPGRFSGRQFSNSRSEMNVSTLELGDSALYLCASSRTGGSEEKLFFGSGTQLSVL.

This clonotype was counted only a few times. J is TRBJ1-6 and V is TRBV27; tentatively, D is TRBD1 (5 bases). This CDR3 is 15 amino acids long. Germline values: CDR1 MNHEY, CDR2 SMNVEV (reference sequence). V lost 5 bases and J 5 bases, leaving 13 bases between the germline ends. The CDR3 DNA is TGTGCCAGCAGTATCAGTAGACAGCATAATTCACCCCTCCACTTT. Its translation: CASSISRQHNSPLHF.

At least ten counts were recorded for this clonotype. The CDR3 loop is CSARWREETQYF. CDR3 bases: TGCAGTGCTAGATGGCGGGAGGAGACCCAGTACTTC. The chain joins TRBV20-1 to TRBJ2-5; 7 positions agree with TRBD2. This CDR3 region has 12 residues. J gave up 5 bases and V 2 bases, and 2 bases lay outside the gene matches. Per the germline V gene, CDR1 is DFQATT and CDR2 is SNEGSKA (reference sequence).

The chain carries TRBV19 and TRBJ1-2; tentative D call: TRBD1 (5 bases). CDR3 length: 15 residues. Trimming shortened V by 4 bases and J by 0 bases, and 12 bases separated the two germline ends. Germline-derived CDR1 and CDR2 are LNHDA and SQIVND (reference sequence). DNA for the CDR3: TGTGCCAGTAGTAGGGGGGATGCCGCTAACTATGGCTACACCTTC. It codes for CASSRGDAANYGYTF. The whole variable domain, remainder taken from reference TRBV19 and TRBJ1-2, is DGGITQSPKYLFRKEGQNVTLSCEQNLNHDAMYWYRQDPGQGLRLIYYSQIVNDFQKGDIAEGYSVSREKKESFPLTVTSAQKNPTAFYLCASSRGDAANYGYTFGSGTRLTVV.

This clonotype was seen at least ten times. The chain joins TRBV24-1 to TRBJ2-3; D could derive from TRBD1 or TRBD2 (7 bases each). From germline, CDR1 is KGHDR and CDR2 SFDVKD. The CDR3 totals 15 residues. Trimming removed 7 bases from V and 0 bases from J, with 13 bases in between. The CDR3 reads CATRQGGASTDTQYF. Written as DNA, the CDR3 is TGTGCCACCAGGCAGGGGGGGGCTAGCACAGATACGCAGTATTTT.

This clonotype was recorded many times. The rearrangement joins TRBV10-3 to TRBJ2-2; 12 bases match TRBD2. J gave up 7 bases and V 7 bases, and 7 bases lay outside the gene matches. The CDR3 contains 15 residues. The germline CDR1 and CDR2 sequences are ENHRY and SYGVKD. CDR3 nucleotides: TGTGCCATCACCAAGACTAGCGGGAGTAACGGGGAGCTGTTTTTT. The encoded protein is CAITKTSGSNGELFF.

This clonotype has a handful of counts. The rearrangement links TRBV19 to TRBJ1-1; TRBD1 matches 8 bases. This CDR3 is 14 amino acids long. J lost 5 bases, V lost 6 bases, and 8 bases had no gene match. CDR1 and CDR2 from the germline V gene are LNHDA and SQIVND (reference sequence). The CDR3 DNA sequence: TGTGCCAGTAGGACGGACAGGGTTGGAACTGAAGCTTTCTTT. This codes for CASRTDRVGTEAFF.

About this clonotype itself: A read error likely explains this, since a far larger clone differs by one base. CDR3 in amino acids: CASSLAGGMINEQFF. The CDR3 nucleotides read TGTGCCAGCAGCTTAGCGGGAGGCATGATTAATGAGCAGTTCTTC. The chain combines TRBV7-8 with TRBJ2-1, with a weak D call TRBD2 (6 bases). Germline CDR1 SGHVS, CDR2 FQNEAQ. Trimming pared 0 bases from V and 7 bases from J, leaving 13 bases between. The CDR3 extends over 15 amino acids.

This clonotype appeared many times. The genes are TRBV12-3 or TRBV12-4 and TRBJ1-6, with 7 bases that match TRBD1. This CDR3 has 13 residues. V gave up 5 bases and J gave up 15 bases; unmatched junction bases: 10. CDR3 in DNA: TGTGCCAGCAGTCCCCTCCAGGGGGGGATCCTCCACTTT. This codes for CASSPLQGGILHF.

This clonotype was seen more than once but under ten times. The rearrangement links TRBV27 to TRBJ2-4, with 8 bases lining up with TRBD1. The CDR3 covers 16 residues. From germline, CDR1 is MNHEY and CDR2 SMNVEV (reference sequence). Trimming took 5 bases from V and 0 from J; bases not matched to a gene: 6. This chain's CDR3 is CASSEKQGGAKNIQYF. CDR3 nucleotide sequence: TGTGCCAGCAGTGAAAAACAGGGGGGAGCCAAAAACATTCAGTACTTC.

The sample holds many counts of this clonotype. J is TRBJ1-2 and V is TRBV7-9, with 9 bases lining up with TRBD1. The CDR3 has 14 residues. The trim removed 5 bases at V and 5 bases at J, leaving 6 bases unmatched. In germline, CDR1 is SEHNR, CDR2 FQNEAQ (reference sequence). In nucleotides, the CDR3 is TGTGCCAGCAGCAGACAGGGGGACCTTTATGGCTACACCTTC. Translating it yields CASSRQGDLYGYTF.

With regard to this clonotype: A read error may be the cause here, since a much bigger clone is one base away. The chain is built from TRBV6-2 or TRBV6-3 and TRBJ1-1; D may be TRBD1 (5 bases). V was cut by 0 bases and J by 3 bases, with 11 bases left in between. The CDR3 runs 15 residues. Germline CDR1 MNHEY, CDR2 SVGEGT. The CDR3 nucleotides are TGTGCCAGCAGTTACTCCGCCGGAGGGGACACTGAAGCTTTCTTT. It encodes CASSYSAGGDTEAFF.

The V gene is TRBV4-1, the J gene TRBJ2-1; D might be TRBD1 or TRBD2, each matching 5 bases. Germline assignment: CDR1 MGHRA and CDR2 YSYEKL. V was shortened by 4 bases and J by 7 bases, with 14 bases between the two germline ends. This CDR3 is built from 14 residues. CDR3 amino acids: CASSRLGTSNEQFF. The CDR3 DNA sequence: TGCGCCAGCAGCCGACTTGGGACGTCAAATGAGCAGTTCTTC.

The rearrangement links TRBV18 to TRBJ2-1; D not resolved. The CDR3 totals 15 residues. Between the trimmed V and J ends, which lost 3 bases and 8 bases, there was a span of 17 bases. Germline CDR1 is KGHSH and CDR2 is LQKENI. CDR3 loop: CASSPSQGMNDEQFF. The CDR3 DNA sequence: TGTGCCAGCTCACCTTCTCAAGGCATGAACGATGAGCAGTTCTTC.

This clonotype has a handful of counts. The chain has TRBV5-6 and TRBJ1-2; D not certain. Germline lookup yields CDR1 SGHDT and CDR2 YYEEEE. V lost 1 base and J lost 9, with 13 bases in between. This CDR3 comprises 13 residues. CDR3 sequence reads: CASSLSQMGSYTF. The CDR3 coding sequence is TGTGCCAGCAGCTTGTCGCAGATGGGGAGCTACACCTTC.

Turning to this clonotype: This may come from a read error, since a much larger clone is one base off. The chain joins TRBV12-3 or TRBV12-4 to TRBJ2-1, with TRBD1 as a possible D gene (6 bases). The CDR3 sequence is 15 residues long. V was cut by 6 bases and J by 3 bases, with 15 bases left in between. In DNA form, the CDR3 reads TGTGCCAGCAGCCAAGGACAGTCAGTCTACAATGAGCAGTTCTTC. Residues: CASSQGQSVYNEQFF.

CDR3 sequence: CSARESTGGLPQHF. The CDR3 DNA sequence: TGCAGTGCTAGAGAGTCGACAGGGGGCCTGCCCCAGCATTTT. V usage is TRBV20-1 and J usage is TRBJ1-5; the match to TRBD1 covers 10 bases. CDR3 size: 14 residues. CDR1 is DFQATT, CDR2 SNEGSKA, per germline (reference sequence). With 0 bases clipped from V and 9 bases from J, the junction kept 5 bases outside the gene matches.

This clonotype has ten or more counts. The chain has TRBV20-1 and TRBJ1-1; TRBD1 is a possible D gene (5 bases). V was cut by 3 bases and J by 5 bases, with 10 bases left in between. The CDR3 has 12 residues. Germline values: CDR1 DFQATT, CDR2 SNEGSKA (reference sequence). DNA of the CDR3: TGCAGTGCTAGGCCCAGGGTGACTGAAGCTTTCTTT. Translated: CSARPRVTEAFF.

This rearrangement joins TRBV18 to TRBJ1-3; D is perhaps TRBD1 (5 bases). Germline-derived CDR1 and CDR2 are KGHSH and LQKENI. The CDR3 has 15 amino acids. Between the trimmed V and J ends, which lost 3 bases and 4 bases, there was a span of 13 bases. The CDR3 coding sequence is TGTGCCAGCTCACCTGGTGGGGGTGCCGGAAACACCATATATTTT. Protein product: CASSPGGGAGNTIYF.

Many counts were recorded for this clonotype. This sequence joins TRBV12-5 and TRBJ2-1; TRBD2 might be the D (6 bases). V shed 5 bases and J shed 5 bases, with 16 bases lying between them. The CDR3 runs to 15 residues. Germline-derived CDR1 and CDR2 are LGHNT and FRNRAP. The CDR3 sequence is CASGLPGAGHNEQFF. In DNA form, the CDR3 reads TGTGCTAGTGGTCTGCCCGGTGCGGGGCACAATGAGCAGTTCTTC.

This clonotype was seen ten or more times. The chain has TRBV24-1 and TRBJ2-3; D gene unclear. Trimming stripped 1 base from V and 4 bases from J, with 5 bases between. This CDR3 has 13 residues. CDR1 and CDR2 (germline): KGHDR, SFDVKD. The DNA of the CDR3 is TGTGCCACCAGTGATTTCCAAGCAGATACGCAGTATTTT. Translation: CATSDFQADTQYF.

This clonotype was detected many times. The chain joins TRBV2 to TRBJ2-5; 7 bases map to TRBD1. V was clipped by 8 bases and J by 0 bases; unmatched bases: 6. Looked up from germline, CDR1 is SNHLY and CDR2 is FYNNEI. This CDR3 has 14 residues. CDR3 amino acids: CASGQGVHQETQYF. Here the CDR3 DNA reads TGTGCCAGCGGGCAGGGGGTCCACCAAGAGACCCAGTACTTC.